The entry that follows covers one T cell receptor (beta chain) sequence. These data come from a study of blood T cell repertoires in COVID-19. Study summary: Sources were T cells, B-cell-depleted T cells, or PBMCs; the material itself was cDNA or gDNA.

How the authors handled the data: The authors estimated nucleated cell counts from reference gene primer amplification. Data came from immunoSEQ multiplex PCR; TCRdb stores just in-frame clones and leaves some out. The V and J calls and the clone size are those of that table, but D and trimming were determined from the DNA. In the table there are roughly 45,000 clones, roughly 89% of which are singletons. The length of the CDR3 is 11 residues. The V end lost 9 bases, the J end lost 0 bases, and 5 bases lay between the germline ends. Germline V gives CDR1 ENHRY, CDR2 SYGVKD. The sample was peripheral blood. This TCR was sampled from a man aged 60 to 75 with active COVID-19. The V gene is TRBV10-3, the J gene TRBJ2-5; D is uncertain. The CDR3 loop reads CAISNQETQYF. In DNA, the CDR3 is TGTGCCATATCTAACCAAGAGACCCAGTACTTC.